A selection of T cell receptor beta chains follows, all from one sample in a study of sequential checkpoint blockade in melanoma. Method: immunoSEQ multiplex PCR; TCRdb's copy keeps in-frame clones and lacks some. The table lists about 40,000 clones, roughly 90% of them singletons. The sample consisted of CD8+ T cells sorted from blood (inferred from file names), taken from a patient given nivolumab and ipilimumab in sequence. These receptors were obtained from a human donor with melanoma. CDR3s include the opening cysteine and the closing phenylalanine or tryptophan. The D gene is left open where the match is weak. Only part of the rows carry a size: once, few, many, or a class if the clone is expanded.

d_gene	v_gene	abundance	j_gene	CDR3aa	CDR3nt
TRBD1	TRBV2	NA	TRBJ2-7	CASNGGQGTLEQYF	TGTGCCAGCAACGGGGGACAGGGAACCCTCGAGCAGTACTTC
NA	TRBV4-3	NA	TRBJ2-3	CASSPTRTADTQYF	TGCGCCAGCAGCCCTACCCGCACAGCAGATACGCAGTATTTT
TRBD2	TRBV28	NA	TRBJ2-4	CASSFAAGGNIQYF	TGTGCCAGCAGTTTTGCGGCCGGGGGGAACATTCAGTACTTC
NA	TRBV5-4	NA	TRBJ2-3	CASSPPGAGSTDTQYF	TGTGCCAGCAGCCCCCCCGGAGCAGGGAGCACAGATACGCAGTATTTT
NA	TRBV19	NA	TRBJ1-2	CASSIPQSYYGYIF	TGTGCCAGTAGTATCCCCCAGAGCTACTATGGCTACATCTTC
TRBD1	TRBV30	NA	TRBJ2-1	CAWSAGGSYNEQFF	TGTGCCTGGAGTGCAGGGGGCTCCTACAATGAGCAGTTCTTC
NA	TRBV9	NA	TRBJ1-1	CASSLGGPGGTEAFF	TGTGCCAGCAGTCTAGGAGGCCCCGGGGGCACTGAAGCTTTCTTT
TRBD2	TRBV9	NA	TRBJ2-7	CASSVAPGLAGAYEQYF	TGTGCCAGCAGCGTAGCCCCGGGACTAGCGGGAGCCTACGAGCAGTACTTC
NA	TRBV4-3	few	TRBJ1-3	CASSQDRRGSGNTIYF	TGCGCCAGCAGCCAAGATAGAAGGGGCTCTGGAAACACCATATATTTT
NA	TRBV10-3	NA	TRBJ1-5	CAISESSGGIQPQHF	TGTGCCATCAGTGAGTCGTCGGGGGGGATTCAGCCCCAGCATTTT
NA	TRBV18	NA	TRBJ1-5	CASSPPGGNQPQHF	TGTGCCAGCTCACCCCCGGGGGGCAATCAGCCCCAGCATTTT
TRBD2	TRBV5-1	NA	TRBJ2-1	CASSSPLAGGHFSYNEQFF	TGCGCCAGCAGCTCACCTTTAGCGGGAGGGCACTTCTCCTACAATGAGCAGTTCTTC
TRBD1	TRBV4-1	NA	TRBJ1-4	CASSQRPQGAGNEKLFF	TGCGCCAGCAGCCAACGACCTCAGGGGGCTGGTAATGAAAAACTGTTTTTT
NA	TRBV30	NA	TRBJ1-1	CAWSKGLANTEAFF	TGTGCCTGGAGTAAAGGACTGGCGAACACTGAAGCTTTCTTT
TRBD2	TRBV9	NA	TRBJ2-3	CASSVRVGRPNTDTQYF	TGTGCCAGCAGCGTGAGAGTCGGGAGGCCGAACACAGATACGCAGTATTTT
TRBD1	TRBV7-2	NA	TRBJ2-7	CASSPWGQGSTYEQYF	TGTGCCAGCAGCCCGTGGGGACAGGGGTCTACCTACGAGCAGTACTTC
TRBD2	TRBV6-1	NA	TRBJ2-2	CASSELAGGPGELFF	TGTGCCAGCAGCGAACTAGCGGGAGGGCCCGGGGAGCTGTTTTTT
NA	TRBV27	NA	TRBJ2-1	CASSLYSRDWSYNEQFF	TGTGCCAGCAGTTTATACTCGCGGGACTGGTCCTACAATGAGCAGTTCTTC
TRBD2	TRBV5-1	NA	TRBJ2-3	CASRITPGTSDTDTQYF	TGCGCCAGCAGGATAACCCCCGGGACTAGCGACACAGATACGCAGTATTTT
NA	TRBV29-1	NA	TRBJ2-2	CSVTEPNTGELFF	TGCAGCGTGACAGAGCCGAACACCGGGGAGCTGTTTTTT
TRBD1	TRBV27	NA	TRBJ2-3	CASSLAPTGASTDTQYF	TGTGCCAGCAGTTTAGCGCCCACAGGGGCCAGCACAGATACGCAGTATTTT
TRBD1	TRBV6-6	NA	TRBJ1-2	CASGQGDYGYTF	TGTGCCAGCGGACAGGGGGACTATGGCTACACCTTC
NA	TRBV19	NA	TRBJ1-5	CASSIGDKAFNQPQHF	TGTGCCAGTAGTATTGGGGACAAGGCCTTCAATCAGCCCCAGCATTTT
TRBD2	TRBV2	NA	TRBJ2-7	CASSEAGRVALAGGVGEQYF	TGTGCCAGCAGTGAAGCCGGGAGAGTCGCACTAGCGGGAGGGGTCGGGGAGCAGTACTTC
NA	TRBV14	NA	TRBJ1-2	CASSQDRGEPYGYTF	TGTGCCAGCAGCCAAGACAGGGGCGAGCCCTATGGCTACACCTTC
NA	TRBV9	NA	TRBJ2-1	CASSVVGLTYNEQFF	TGTGCCAGCAGCGTAGTAGGACTTACCTACAATGAGCAGTTCTTC
TRBD1	TRBV5-6	NA	TRBJ1-5	CASSFWTGGSNQPQHF	TGTGCCAGCAGCTTTTGGACAGGGGGAAGCAATCAGCCCCAGCATTTT
NA	TRBV28	NA	TRBJ2-1	CASSSQGLSYNEQFF	TGTGCCAGCAGTTCACAGGGTCTCTCCTACAATGAGCAGTTCTTC
TRBD1	TRBV6-9	once	TRBJ1-5	CASSEDRGRQQPQHF	TGTGCCAGCAGTGAGGACAGGGGGAGGCAGCAGCCCCAGCATTTT
NA	TRBV4-2	NA	TRBJ2-3	CASTPFGASGTDTQYF	TGTGCCAGCACTCCGTTCGGGGCTAGCGGCACAGATACGCAGTATTTT
NA	TRBV19	NA	TRBJ2-2	CASSIGRWGGELFF	TGTGCCAGTAGTATAGGGAGGTGGGGCGGGGAGCTGTTTTTT
TRBD2	TRBV27	NA	TRBJ2-2	CASSLAGGGELFF	TGTGCCAGCAGTTTAGCGGGAGGAGGGGAGCTGTTTTTT
TRBD2	TRBV6-1	NA	TRBJ2-7	CASSEALAGYGYEQYF	TGTGCCAGCAGTGAAGCGCTAGCGGGGTATGGCTACGAGCAGTACTTC
NA	TRBV6-1	NA	TRBJ2-7	CASSEEGTLIPYEQYF	TGTGCCAGCAGTGAAGAAGGGACTTTAATCCCCTACGAGCAGTACTTC
NA	TRBV2	NA	TRBJ2-3	CASSGGNTDTQYF	TGTGCCAGCAGTGGCGGGAACACAGATACGCAGTATTTT
NA	TRBV15	NA	TRBJ2-1	CATSRPTGLSNNEQFF	TGTGCCACCAGCAGACCCACGGGACTCTCAAACAATGAGCAGTTCTTC
TRBD2	TRBV10-3	NA	TRBJ2-1	CAITSSGSSYNEQFF	TGTGCCATCACCTCTAGCGGGAGCTCCTACAATGAGCAGTTCTTC
NA	TRBV19	once	TRBJ1-1	CASSILENTEAFF	TGTGCCAGTAGTATTCTAGAGAACACTGAAGCTTTCTTT
NA	TRBV27	NA	TRBJ2-1	CASAEGRNEQFF	TGTGCCAGCGCCGAGGGCAGGAATGAGCAGTTCTTC
TRBD2	TRBV5-1	NA	TRBJ2-7	CASSEAGGYEQYF	TGCGCCAGCAGCGAAGCGGGAGGCTACGAGCAGTACTTC
TRBD1	TRBV7-6	NA	TRBJ1-2	CASSLGGQGGYTF	TGTGCCAGCAGCTTAGGGGGACAGGGGGGCTACACCTTC